Only a few counts were recorded for the clone carrying this TCR beta chain. This CDR3 region has 12 residues. Germline assignment: CDR1 SNHLY and CDR2 FYNNEI. Trimming cost V 8 bases and J 0 bases, with 5 bases left between them. Using immunoSEQ multiplex PCR, the repertoire was profiled, and TCRdb retains in-frame clones only, with some absent. The data hold some 500,000 clones, with roughly nine tenths observed a single time. This specimen belongs to a study of blood T cell repertoires in COVID-19. The sequence came from a woman aged 50 to 65 with COVID-19, enrolled during active disease. Sequenced sample: peripheral blood. This sequence joins TRBV2 and TRBJ1-3, with D possibly matching TRBD1 (5 bases). The CDR3 sequence is CASGASGNTIYF. CDR3 DNA sequence: TGTGCCAGCGGGGCCTCTGGAAACACCATATATTTT.